This T cell receptor (beta chain) was retrieved from a study of metastatic and nonmetastatic thyroid tumors. Study as a whole: Repertoire data that came from the blood and tumor or nodule tissue of malignant and benign thyroid patients were compared.

Original processing notes: For papillary thyroid cancer, a distant-metastasis classifier was constructed from CDR3 differences observed across clinicopathological groups. Using MiXCR, TCRdb re-called clones from the PCR reads. The V and J calls and clone size are TCRdb's, not the authors'. The table has about 6,700 clones, about 30% seen once. The entire patient cohort was treatment-naive prior to thyroid surgery. This receptor was obtained from a female donor with papillary thyroid cancer or a benign thyroid nodule (not recorded which). Some clones in this sample may be carry-over from other donors' samples. Sequencing was performed on adjacent normal tissue.

CDR3 residues: CSARDQGEGKYEQYF. CDR3 DNA sequence: TGCAGTGCTAGAGATCAGGGGGAAGGGAAATACGAGCAGTACTTC. The chain recombines TRBV20-1 with TRBJ2-7, with 7 nucleotides matching TRBD1. This CDR3 is 15 amino acids long. CDR1 is DFQATT and CDR2 is SNEGSKA in the germline V gene (reference sequence). V dropped 0 bases and J dropped 4; count of bases not matched to a gene: 9.